This TCR beta chain was identified during a study of Ad26.COV2.S vaccination and SARS-CoV-2 variants. TCRdb keeps only in-frame clones here, not all; method: immunoSEQ multiplex PCR. The table has more than 300,000 clones, about 85% seen once; the top ten hold roughly 2%. The CDR3 sequence is 11 residues long. CDR1 and CDR2 (germline): DFQATT, SNEGSKA (reference sequence). Trimming took off 4 bases at V and 7 bases at J, with 10 bases between the two ends. Treatment noted: some 20 received Ad26.COV2.S at low or high dose, single or two shots; 5 received placebo; per-sample allocation not given. Repertoires come from day 63 after the first vaccine or placebo injection. As its vector, the vaccine had Ad26, which expressed Wuhan-strain SARS-CoV-2 spike.

This chain links TRBV20-1 with TRBJ1-1, with D unclear. The sequence was obtained from a person aged 18-65 years who received the Ad26.COV2.S COVID-19 vaccine or a placebo. This specimen was peripheral blood, taken in a trial of Ad26.COV2.S vaccine versus placebo. The DNA of the CDR3 is TGCAGTGCTACCCGGGGTCATGAAGCTTTCTTT. It is translated as CSATRGHEAFF.